This T cell receptor beta chain originates from a study of regulatory T cells in long-lasting Graves disease. The J segment lost 2 bases and the V segment lost 6 bases, leaving 6 bases of the junction unmatched. CDR1 MNHNS and CDR2 SASEGT come from the germline V gene. The CDR3 spans 15 residues. Time point meaning: newly diagnosed GD, antithyroid drugs for less than 3 months. PBMCs provided the RNA from which the TCR library was made. Comment on this clonotype: Its antigen is unidentified.

The authors built TCR beta libraries using iRepertoire HTBI primers and Arm-PCR of CDR3 regions. MiXCR, applied by TCRdb to the multiplex PCR reads, yields one record per CDR3 protein. In the table there are about 620,000 distinct CDR3 sequences, less than 20% of which are singletons. Study outcomes and limitations: Thyroid tissue went unstudied; only peripheral blood was examined. Sample size was small, which may have lowered accuracy.

This sample also belongs to another study, concerning T cells in Graves' hyperthyroidism and ophthalmopathy.

The TCR sequence derives from a woman aged 25 to 45 with Graves disease. The sequences come from peripheral blood mononuclear cells (PBMCs), collected at new diagnosis, from a patient treated with antithyroid drugs. This rearrangement joins TRBV6-1 to TRBJ2-3; 9 bases line up with TRBD1. CDR3 DNA sequence: TGTGCCAGCAGACGGGGACAGGGATTCACAGATACGCAGTATTTT. It specifies CASRRGQGFTDTQYF.